A single sample gave rise to the 14 T cell receptor beta chains below, sequenced in a study of CD8 T cells in Susac syndrome. RNA in amounts of about 0.5 to 1 ug was reverse transcribed with random hexamers. From the immunoSEQ multiplex PCR reads, TCRdb called clonotypes with MiXCR, one entry per CDR3 protein. This table holds approximately 200,000 distinct CDR3 sequences, more than 85% found once. Sequencing was carried out using CD4+ T cells from PBMCs. The receptors here all came from a human donor with multiple sclerosis.

The V call is TRBV20-1, the J call TRBJ1-2; D not resolved. V dropped 5 bases and J dropped 0 bases, with 25 bases sitting between them. Germline V gene lookup returns CDR1 DFQATT and CDR2 SNEGSKA (reference sequence). CDR3 length equals 18 residues. The CDR3 DNA sequence: TGCAGTGCTCACTCAATACCCCCGGGCCGAATTCCTAACTATGGCTACACCTTC. Its protein product is CSAHSIPPGRIPNYGYTF.

This chain connects TRBV29-1 to TRBJ1-2, with D unresolved. CDR3 length: 12 residues. V lost 3 bases, J lost 5 bases, and 10 bases lay in between. The germline V gene encodes CDR1 SQVTM and CDR2 ANQGSEA. Written as DNA, the CDR3 is TGCAGCGTTGATAAGGTCCGTTATGGCTACACCTTC. It is translated as CSVDKVRYGYTF. The whole variable domain, remainder taken from reference TRBV29-1 and TRBJ1-2, is SAVISQKPSRDICQRGTSLTIQCQVDSQVTMMFWYRQQPGQSLTLIATANQGSEATYESGFVIDKFPISRPNLTFSTLTVSNMSPEDSSIYLCSVDKVRYGYTFGSGTRLTVV.

The rearrangement joins TRBV5-1 to TRBJ2-5; TRBD1 might be the D (6 bases). CDR1 is SGHRS, CDR2 YFSETQ, per germline. The germline V and J ends were trimmed by 3 bases and 3 bases, with 9 bases remaining between them. The CDR3 consists of 13 residues. The CDR3 region has the DNA TGCGCCAGCAGCTCATGGACAGAAGAGACCCAGTACTTC. Translation gives CASSSWTEETQYF.

This clonotype was counted a single time. V usage is TRBV18 and J usage is TRBJ2-5; no clear D. Per the germline V gene, CDR1 is KGHSH and CDR2 is LQKENI. This CDR3 is built from 11 residues. Trimming took 9 bases from V and 4 from J, leaving 9 bases between them. CDR3 in DNA: TGTGCCAGTTCTTCGGCAGAGACCCAGTACTTC. Amino acid sequence: CASSSAETQYF.

A single count supports this clonotype. The rearrangement joins TRBV20-1 to TRBJ2-5; tentatively, D is TRBD1 or TRBD2 (5 bases each). This CDR3 region has 13 residues. V was cut by 3 bases and J by 3 bases, with 11 bases left in between. Germline values: CDR1 DFQATT, CDR2 SNEGSKA (reference sequence). The CDR3 protein is CSASGQGEETQYF. The DNA of the CDR3 is TGCAGTGCTAGCGGGCAGGGAGAAGAGACCCAGTACTTC.

The chain has TRBV9 and TRBJ1-6; 7 nucleotides line up with TRBD1. Germline V gene lookup returns CDR1 SGDLS and CDR2 YYNGEE. With V trimmed by 4 bases and J by 7 bases, 8 bases remained unmatched. The CDR3 runs 15 residues. Written as DNA, the CDR3 is TGTGCCAGCAGCTTTTCGGGGGACAGAAATTCACCCCTCCACTTT. This translates into CASSFSGDRNSPLHF.

The chain uses TRBV20-1 and TRBJ1-4; possibly TRBD1 for D (6 bases). Trimming stripped 6 bases from V and 3 bases from J, with 14 bases between. The CDR3 totals 14 residues. CDR1 and CDR2 (germline): DFQATT, SNEGSKA (reference sequence). This chain's CDR3 is CSAPLAGANEKLFF. Written as DNA, the CDR3 is TGCAGTGCCCCCTTGGCAGGGGCTAATGAAAAACTGTTTTTT.

The chain has TRBV6-5 and TRBJ2-7; 7 bases map to TRBD2. CDR1 is MNHEY and CDR2 is SVGAGI in the germline V gene. The CDR3 extends over 13 amino acids. The junction had 10 bases not matched to a gene; V was cut back by 7 bases and J by 7 bases. Here the CDR3 reads CASTKGRGWEQYF. The CDR3, as DNA: TGTGCCAGCACCAAAGGGAGGGGATGGGAGCAGTACTTC.

The chain is built from TRBV5-1 and TRBJ2-5; D not certain. The ends were cut back, 0 bases at V and 1 base at J, with 10 bases in the middle. The CDR3 length is 15 residues. From germline, CDR1 is SGHRS and CDR2 YFSETQ. This CDR3 reads CASSLETYLQETQYF. Here the CDR3 DNA reads TGCGCCAGCAGCTTGGAGACTTACCTCCAAGAGACCCAGTACTTC.

The chain has TRBV7-2 and TRBJ2-7; 9 nucleotides match TRBD2. This CDR3 comprises 16 residues. V lost 4 bases, J lost 5 bases, and 12 bases stayed unmatched. Germline V gene sequence: CDR1 SGHTA, CDR2 FQGNSA. CDR3 coding DNA: TGTGCCAGCAGCTCTGCGGGGGGGGCCCCTCCAAACGAGCAGTACGTC. It yields the protein CASSSAGGAPPNEQYV.

V is TRBV14 and J is TRBJ2-7; perhaps D is TRBD1 or TRBD2 (5 bases each). Germline V gene data show CDR1 as SGHDN and CDR2 as FVKESK. V lost 4 bases and J 7 bases, leaving 17 bases between the germline ends. This CDR3 has 14 residues. CDR3 region: CASSLRDPRSEQYF. The CDR3 coding sequence is TGTGCCAGCAGCCTAAGGGACCCCCGGTCGGAGCAGTACTTC.

V gene TRBV27 combines with J gene TRBJ2-3; D may match TRBD1 or TRBD2 (6 bases each). This CDR3 is 13 amino acids long. Germline CDR1 MNHEY, CDR2 SMNVEV (reference sequence). V gave up 6 bases and J gave up 2 bases, with 9 bases separating them. CDR3 in amino acids: CASRRGVTDTQYF. CDR3 coding DNA: TGTGCCAGCAGAAGGGGGGTCACAGATACGCAGTATTTT.

V and J are TRBV29-1 and TRBJ2-1, with TRBD2 identical over 7 bases. This CDR3 comprises 12 residues. Germline lookup yields CDR1 SQVTM and CDR2 ANQGSEA. Trimming took 0 bases from V and 12 from J; bases not matched to a gene: 5. The DNA of the CDR3 is TGCAGCGTTGAAGATCCGGGGGGAGGGCAGTTCTTC. Translation: CSVEDPGGGQFF.

This clonotype is a singleton in its sample. The chain combines TRBV30 with TRBJ2-7; weak D call: TRBD2 (6 bases). This CDR3 has 18 amino acids. The V end lost 2 bases, the J end lost 2 bases, and 25 bases lay between the germline ends. In germline, CDR1 is GTSNPN, CDR2 SVGIG (reference sequence). CDR3 bases: TGTGCCTGGAGTACCGCCCTACCGGGACTCCAGTCCCCCTACGAGCAGTACTTC. It specifies CAWSTALPGLQSPYEQYF.